The T cell receptor beta chain described here comes from a study of response to subunit inactivated influenza vaccine. This clonotype was found a few times. Its matching antigen is unknown. V was clipped by 5 bases and J by 13 bases; unmatched bases: 8. The CDR3 loop spans 13 amino acids. Germline V CDR1 and CDR2: MNHNY, SVGAGI (reference sequence). TCRdb re-called the RT-PCR reads with MiXCR, one entry per CDR3 protein. The sample lists 600,000 to 850,000 distinct CDR3 sequences; around 13% were seen once. Points from the study as a whole: Authors proposed each seasonal influenza vaccination draws in few new T cells.

Here the sequenced sample was PBMCs from blood, taken approximately 15 days before vaccination. The receptor was isolated from a man in his forties or fifties who received an inactivated influenza vaccine. V gene TRBV6-6 combines with J gene TRBJ1-6, with TRBD1 matching over 7 bases. CDR3 sequence: CASSPTTGRPLHF. CDR3 DNA sequence: TGTGCCAGCAGTCCAACGACAGGGAGGCCCCTCCACTTT.